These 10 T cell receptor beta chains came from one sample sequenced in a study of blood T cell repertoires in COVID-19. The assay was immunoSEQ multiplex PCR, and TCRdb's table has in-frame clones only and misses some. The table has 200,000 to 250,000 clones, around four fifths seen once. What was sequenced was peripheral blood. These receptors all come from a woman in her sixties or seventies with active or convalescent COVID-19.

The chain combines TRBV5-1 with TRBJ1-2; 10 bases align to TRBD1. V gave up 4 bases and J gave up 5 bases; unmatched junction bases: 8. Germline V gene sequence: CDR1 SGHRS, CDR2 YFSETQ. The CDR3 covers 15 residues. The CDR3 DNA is TGCGCCAGCAGCCCGACAGGGGGCGACCAATATGGCTACACCTTC. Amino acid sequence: CASSPTGGDQYGYTF.

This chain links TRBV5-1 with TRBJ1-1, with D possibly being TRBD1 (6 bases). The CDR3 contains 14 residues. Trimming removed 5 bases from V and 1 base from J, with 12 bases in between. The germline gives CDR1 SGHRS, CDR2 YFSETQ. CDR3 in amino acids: CASRQGNENTEAFF. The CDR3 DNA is TGCGCCAGCAGACAGGGTAACGAGAACACTGAAGCTTTCTTT.

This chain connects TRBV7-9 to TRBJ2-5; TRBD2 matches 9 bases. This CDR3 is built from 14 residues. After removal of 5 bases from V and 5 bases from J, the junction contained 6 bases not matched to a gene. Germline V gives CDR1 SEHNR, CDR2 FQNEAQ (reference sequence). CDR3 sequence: CASSPLAGRETQYF. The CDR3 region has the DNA TGTGCCAGCAGCCCCCTAGCGGGAAGGGAGACCCAGTACTTC.

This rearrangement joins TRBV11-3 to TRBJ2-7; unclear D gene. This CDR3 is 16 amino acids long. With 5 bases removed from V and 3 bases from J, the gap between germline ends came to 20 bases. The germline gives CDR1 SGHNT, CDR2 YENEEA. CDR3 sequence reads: CASSPSGHPSLYEQYF. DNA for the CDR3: TGTGCCAGCAGCCCCAGTGGGCATCCCTCCCTCTACGAGCAGTACTTC.

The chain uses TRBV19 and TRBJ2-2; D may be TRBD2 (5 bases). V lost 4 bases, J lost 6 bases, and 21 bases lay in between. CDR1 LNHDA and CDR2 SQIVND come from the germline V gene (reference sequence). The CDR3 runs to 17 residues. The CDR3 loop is CASSTPPRTGVPGELFF. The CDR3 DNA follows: TGTGCCAGTAGTACTCCGCCCCGGACCGGGGTACCCGGGGAGCTGTTTTTT.

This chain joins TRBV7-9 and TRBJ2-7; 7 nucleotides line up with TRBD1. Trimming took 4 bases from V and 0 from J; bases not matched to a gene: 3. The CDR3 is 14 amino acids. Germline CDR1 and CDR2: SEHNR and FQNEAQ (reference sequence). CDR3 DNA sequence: TGTGCCAGCAGCTGGGGACAGAGCTCCTACGAGCAGTACGTC. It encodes CASSWGQSSYEQYV.

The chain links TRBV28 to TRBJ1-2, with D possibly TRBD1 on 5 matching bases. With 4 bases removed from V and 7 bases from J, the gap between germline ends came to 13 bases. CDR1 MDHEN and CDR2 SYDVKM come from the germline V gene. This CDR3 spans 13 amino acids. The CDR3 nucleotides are TGTGCCAGCAGTTCCCGGACATTATCTGGCTACACCTTC. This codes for CASSSRTLSGYTF.

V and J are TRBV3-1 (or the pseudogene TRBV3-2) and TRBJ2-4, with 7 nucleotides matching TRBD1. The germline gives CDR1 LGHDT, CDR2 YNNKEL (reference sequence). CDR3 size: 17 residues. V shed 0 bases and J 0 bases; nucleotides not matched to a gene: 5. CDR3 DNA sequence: TGTGCCAGCAGCCAAGAATTGACAGGGTTAGCCAAAAACATTCAGTACTTC. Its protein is CASSQELTGLAKNIQYF.

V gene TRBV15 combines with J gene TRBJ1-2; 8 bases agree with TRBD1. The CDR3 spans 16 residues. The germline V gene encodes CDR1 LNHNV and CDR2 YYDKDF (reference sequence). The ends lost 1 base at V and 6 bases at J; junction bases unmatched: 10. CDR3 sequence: CATSRGVDRELNGYTF. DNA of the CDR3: TGTGCCACCAGCAGAGGGGTGGACAGGGAGCTGAATGGCTACACCTTC.

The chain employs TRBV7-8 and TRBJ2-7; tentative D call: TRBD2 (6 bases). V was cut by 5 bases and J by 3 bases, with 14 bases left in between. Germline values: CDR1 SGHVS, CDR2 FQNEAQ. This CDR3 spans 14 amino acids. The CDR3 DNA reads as TGTGCCAGCAGCCTCTCGGACTACCGCTACGAGCAGTACTTC. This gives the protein CASSLSDYRYEQYF.